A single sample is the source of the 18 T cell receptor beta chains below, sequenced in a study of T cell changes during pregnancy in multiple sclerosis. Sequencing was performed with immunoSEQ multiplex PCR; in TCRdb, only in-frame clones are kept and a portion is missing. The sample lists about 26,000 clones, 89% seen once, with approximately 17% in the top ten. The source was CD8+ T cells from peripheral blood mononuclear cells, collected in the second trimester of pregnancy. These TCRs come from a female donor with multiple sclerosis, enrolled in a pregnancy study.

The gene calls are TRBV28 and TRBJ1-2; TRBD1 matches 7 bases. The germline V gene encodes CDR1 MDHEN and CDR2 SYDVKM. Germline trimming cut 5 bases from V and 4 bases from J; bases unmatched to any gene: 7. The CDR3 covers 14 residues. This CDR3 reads CASSTGQDLYGYTF. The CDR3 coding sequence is TGTGCCAGCAGTACTGGACAGGATCTCTATGGCTACACCTTC.

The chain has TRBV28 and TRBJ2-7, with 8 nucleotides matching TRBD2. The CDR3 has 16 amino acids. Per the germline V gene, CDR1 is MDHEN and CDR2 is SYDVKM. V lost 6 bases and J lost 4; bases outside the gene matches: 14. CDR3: CASSPAGGGDAYEQYF. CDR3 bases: TGTGCCAGCAGCCCCGCGGGGGGCGGGGACGCTTACGAGCAGTACTTC.

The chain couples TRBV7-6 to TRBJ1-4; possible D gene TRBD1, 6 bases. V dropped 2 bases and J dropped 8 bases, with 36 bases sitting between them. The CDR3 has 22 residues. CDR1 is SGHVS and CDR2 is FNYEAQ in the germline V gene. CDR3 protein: CASSLTGREVPAMRISSEKLFF. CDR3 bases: TGTGCCAGCAGCTTAACAGGGCGTGAAGTCCCTGCTATGAGAATAAGCTCGGAAAAACTGTTTTTT.

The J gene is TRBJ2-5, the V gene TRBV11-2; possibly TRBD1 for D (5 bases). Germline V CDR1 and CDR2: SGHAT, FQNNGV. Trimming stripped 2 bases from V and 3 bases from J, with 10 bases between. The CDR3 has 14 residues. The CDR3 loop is CASSLTDTEETQYF. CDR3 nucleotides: TGTGCCAGCAGCTTAACGGACACTGAAGAGACCCAGTACTTC. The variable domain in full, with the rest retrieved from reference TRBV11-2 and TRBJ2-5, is EAGVAQSPRYKIIEKRQSVAFWCNPISGHATLYWYQQILGQGPKLLIQFQNNGVVDDSQLPKDRFSAERLKGVDSTLKIQPAKLEDSAVYLCASSLTDTEETQYFGPGTRLLVL.

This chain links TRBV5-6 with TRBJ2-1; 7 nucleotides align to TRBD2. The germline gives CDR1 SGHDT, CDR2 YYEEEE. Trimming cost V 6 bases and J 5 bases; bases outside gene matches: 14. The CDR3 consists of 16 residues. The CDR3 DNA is TGTGCCAGCACCCGGGGTTCGAGCGGGATACACAATGAGCAGTTCTTC. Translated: CASTRGSSGIHNEQFF.

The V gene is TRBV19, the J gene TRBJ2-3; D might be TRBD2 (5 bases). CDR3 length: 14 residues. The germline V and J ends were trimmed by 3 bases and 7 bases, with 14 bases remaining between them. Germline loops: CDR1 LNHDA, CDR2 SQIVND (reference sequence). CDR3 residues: CASSISGYGNTQYF. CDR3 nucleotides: TGTGCCAGTAGTATTTCGGGCTACGGGAATACGCAGTATTTT.

CDR3 DNA sequence: TGCAGCGTTGAAAAGCGCGCGACAGGGCCAGCTGAAGCTTTCTTT. It specifies CSVEKRATGPAEAFF. The V and J genes are TRBV29-1 and TRBJ1-1, with 7 positions matching TRBD1. The length of the CDR3 is 15 residues. CDR1 and CDR2 (germline): SQVTM, ANQGSEA. The V gene end was trimmed by 2 bases and the J gene end by 6 bases; junction bases not matched to a gene: 12. The variable domain in full, with the rest retrieved from reference TRBV29-1 and TRBJ1-1, is SAVISQKPSRDICQRGTSLTIQCQVDSQVTMMFWYRQQPGQSLTLIATANQGSEATYESGFVIDKFPISRPNLTFSTLTVSNMSPEDSSIYLCSVEKRATGPAEAFFGQGTRLTVV.

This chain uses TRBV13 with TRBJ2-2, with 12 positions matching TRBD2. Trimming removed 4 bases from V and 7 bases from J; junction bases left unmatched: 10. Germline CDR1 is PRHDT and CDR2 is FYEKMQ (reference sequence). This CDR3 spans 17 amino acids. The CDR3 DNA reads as TGTGCCAGCAGCTCCGGACTAGCGGGGTCGCCAGTCGGGGAGCTGTTTTTT. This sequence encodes CASSSGLAGSPVGELFF.

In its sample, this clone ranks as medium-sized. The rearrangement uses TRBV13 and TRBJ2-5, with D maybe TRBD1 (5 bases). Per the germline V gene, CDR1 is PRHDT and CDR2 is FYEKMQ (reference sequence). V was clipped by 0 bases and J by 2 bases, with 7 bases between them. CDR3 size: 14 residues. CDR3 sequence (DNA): TGTGCCAGCAGCTTAGGTAGGGGACAAGAGACCCAGTACTTC. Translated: CASSLGRGQETQYF.

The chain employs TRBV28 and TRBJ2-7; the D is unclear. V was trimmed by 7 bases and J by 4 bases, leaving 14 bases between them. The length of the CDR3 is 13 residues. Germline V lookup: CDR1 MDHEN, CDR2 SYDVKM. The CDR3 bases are TGTGCCAGCACTATTCGTCCTGAGTACGAGCAGTACTTC. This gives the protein CASTIRPEYEQYF. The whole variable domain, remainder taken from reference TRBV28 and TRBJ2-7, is DVKVTQSSRYLVKRTGEKVFLECVQDMDHENMFWYRQDPGLGLRLIYFSYDVKMKEKGDIPEGYSVSREKKERFSLILESASTNQTSMYLCASTIRPEYEQYFGPGTRLTVT.

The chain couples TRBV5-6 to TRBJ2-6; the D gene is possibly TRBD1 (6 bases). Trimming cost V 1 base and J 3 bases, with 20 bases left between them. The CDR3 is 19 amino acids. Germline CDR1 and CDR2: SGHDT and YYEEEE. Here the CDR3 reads CASSLFAGVTSGGANVLTF. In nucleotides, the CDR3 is TGTGCCAGCAGCTTGTTCGCAGGGGTAACGTCGGGTGGGGCCAACGTCCTGACTTTC.

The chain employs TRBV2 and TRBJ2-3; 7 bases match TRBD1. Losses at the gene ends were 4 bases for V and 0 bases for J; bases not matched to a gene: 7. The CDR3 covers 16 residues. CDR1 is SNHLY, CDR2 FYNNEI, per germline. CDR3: CASSGDTGASTDTQYF. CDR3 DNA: TGTGCCAGCAGTGGTGATACAGGGGCGAGCACAGATACGCAGTATTTT.

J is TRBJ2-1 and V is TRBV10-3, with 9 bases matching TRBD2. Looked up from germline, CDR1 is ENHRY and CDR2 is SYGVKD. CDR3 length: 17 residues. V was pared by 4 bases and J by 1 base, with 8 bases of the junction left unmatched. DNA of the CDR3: TGTGCCATCAGTGGTTCGGCTAGCGGGATATCCTACAATGAGCAGTTCTTC. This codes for CAISGSASGISYNEQFF.

The CDR3 nucleotides read TGTGCCAGCAGCCTACGGGAGAACCCGGCTAACTATGGCTACACCTTC. Protein sequence: CASSLRENPANYGYTF. The V and J genes are TRBV27 and TRBJ1-2; no clear D. The CDR3 is made up of 16 amino acids. CDR1 MNHEY and CDR2 SMNVEV come from the germline V gene (reference sequence). V was shortened by 6 bases and J by 0 bases, with 17 bases between the two germline ends.

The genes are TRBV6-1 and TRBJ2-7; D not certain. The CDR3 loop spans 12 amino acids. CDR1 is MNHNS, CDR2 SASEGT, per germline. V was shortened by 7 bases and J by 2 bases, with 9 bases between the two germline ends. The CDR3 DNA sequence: TGTGCCAGCACCTACAGCCCCTACGAGCAGTACTTC. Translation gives CASTYSPYEQYF.

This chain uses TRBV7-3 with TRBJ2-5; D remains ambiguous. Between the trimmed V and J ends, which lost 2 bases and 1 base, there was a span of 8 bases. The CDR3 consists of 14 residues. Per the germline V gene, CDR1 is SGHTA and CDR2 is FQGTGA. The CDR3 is CASSLGGSQETQYF. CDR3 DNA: TGTGCCAGCAGCTTAGGTGGCAGCCAAGAGACCCAGTACTTC.

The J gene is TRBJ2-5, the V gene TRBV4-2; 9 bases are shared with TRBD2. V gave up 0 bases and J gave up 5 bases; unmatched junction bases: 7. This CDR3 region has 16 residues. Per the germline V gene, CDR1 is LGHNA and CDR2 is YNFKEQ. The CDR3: CASSQDLASGTETQYF. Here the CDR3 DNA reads TGTGCCAGCAGCCAAGATCTCGCTAGCGGGACTGAGACCCAGTACTTC.

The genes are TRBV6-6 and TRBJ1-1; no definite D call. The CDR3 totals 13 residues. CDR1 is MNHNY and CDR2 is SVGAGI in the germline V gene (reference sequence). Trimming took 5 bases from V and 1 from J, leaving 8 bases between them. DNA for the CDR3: TGTGCCAGCAGTGATCAGGAGAACACTGAAGCTTTCTTT. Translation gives CASSDQENTEAFF.